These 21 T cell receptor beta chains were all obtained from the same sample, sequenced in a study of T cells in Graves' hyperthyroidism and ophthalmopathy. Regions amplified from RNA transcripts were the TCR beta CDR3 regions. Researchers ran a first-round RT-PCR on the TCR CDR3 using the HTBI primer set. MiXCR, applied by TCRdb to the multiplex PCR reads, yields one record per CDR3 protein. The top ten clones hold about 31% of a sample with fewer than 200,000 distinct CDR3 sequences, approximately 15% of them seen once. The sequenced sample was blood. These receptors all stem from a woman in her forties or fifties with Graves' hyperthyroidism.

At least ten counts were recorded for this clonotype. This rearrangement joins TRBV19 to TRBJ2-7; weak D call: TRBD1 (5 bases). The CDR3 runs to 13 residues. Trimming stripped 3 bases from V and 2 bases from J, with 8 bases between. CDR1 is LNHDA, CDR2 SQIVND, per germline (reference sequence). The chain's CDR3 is CASSISRAYEQYF. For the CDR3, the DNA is TGTGCCAGTAGTATCTCCAGGGCCTACGAGCAGTACTTC.

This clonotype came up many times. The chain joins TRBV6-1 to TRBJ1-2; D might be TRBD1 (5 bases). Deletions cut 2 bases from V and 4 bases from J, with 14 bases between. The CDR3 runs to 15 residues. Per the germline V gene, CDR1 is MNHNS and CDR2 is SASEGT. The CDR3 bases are TGTGCCAGCAGTGAACACAGGTACAACTCCTATGGCTACACCTTC. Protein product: CASSEHRYNSYGYTF.

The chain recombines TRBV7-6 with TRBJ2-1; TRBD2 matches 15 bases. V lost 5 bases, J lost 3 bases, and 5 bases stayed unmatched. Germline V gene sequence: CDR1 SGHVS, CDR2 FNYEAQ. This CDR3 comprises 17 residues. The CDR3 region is CASSPRTSGGVYNEQFF. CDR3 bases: TGTGCCAGCAGCCCCCGGACTAGCGGGGGGGTCTACAATGAGCAGTTCTTC. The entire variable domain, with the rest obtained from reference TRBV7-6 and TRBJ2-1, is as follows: GAGVSQSPRYKVTKRGQDVALRCDPISGHVSLYWYRQALGQGPEFLTYFNYEAQQDKSGLPNDRFSAERPEGSISTLTIQRTEQRDSAMYRCASSPRTSGGVYNEQFFGPGTRLTVL.

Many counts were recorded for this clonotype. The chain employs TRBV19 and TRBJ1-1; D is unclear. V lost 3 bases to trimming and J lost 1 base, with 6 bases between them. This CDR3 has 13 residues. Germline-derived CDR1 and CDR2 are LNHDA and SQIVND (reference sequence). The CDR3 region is CASSMWGNTEAFF. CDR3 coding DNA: TGTGCCAGTAGTATGTGGGGGAACACTGAAGCTTTCTTT.

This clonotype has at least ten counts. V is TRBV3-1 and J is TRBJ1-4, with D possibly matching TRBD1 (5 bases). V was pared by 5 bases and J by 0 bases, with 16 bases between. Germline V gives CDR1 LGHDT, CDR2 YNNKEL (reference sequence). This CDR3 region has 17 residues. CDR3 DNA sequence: TGTGCCAGCAGCGGCGACGACAGATTTGCAACTAATGAAAAACTGTTTTTT. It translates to CASSGDDRFATNEKLFF.

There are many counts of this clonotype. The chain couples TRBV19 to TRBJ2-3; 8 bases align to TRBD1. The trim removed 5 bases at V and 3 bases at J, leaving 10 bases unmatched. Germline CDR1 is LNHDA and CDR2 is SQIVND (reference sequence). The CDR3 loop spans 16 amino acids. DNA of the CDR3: TGTGCCAGTAGTCTCCAGGGGGCGGGTAGTACAGATACGCAGTATTTT. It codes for CASSLQGAGSTDTQYF.

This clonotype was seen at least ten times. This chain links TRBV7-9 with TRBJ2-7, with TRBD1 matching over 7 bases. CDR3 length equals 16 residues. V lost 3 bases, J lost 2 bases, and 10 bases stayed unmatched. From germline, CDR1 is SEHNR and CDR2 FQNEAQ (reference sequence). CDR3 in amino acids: CASSFHPRDSPYEQYF. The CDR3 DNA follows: TGTGCCAGCAGCTTTCATCCCCGGGACAGCCCCTACGAGCAGTACTTC.

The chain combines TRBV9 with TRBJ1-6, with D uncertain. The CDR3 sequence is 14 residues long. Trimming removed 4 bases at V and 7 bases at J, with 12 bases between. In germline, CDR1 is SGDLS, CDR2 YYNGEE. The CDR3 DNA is TGTGCCAGCAGCCAGACATGGGAGAATTCACCCCTCCACTTT. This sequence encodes CASSQTWENSPLHF.

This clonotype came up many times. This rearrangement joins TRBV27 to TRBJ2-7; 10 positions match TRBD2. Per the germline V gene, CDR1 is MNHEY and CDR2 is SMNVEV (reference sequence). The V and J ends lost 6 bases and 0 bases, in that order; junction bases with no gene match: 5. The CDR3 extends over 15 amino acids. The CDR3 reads CASRYSGGFSYEQYF. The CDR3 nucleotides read TGTGCCAGCAGGTATAGCGGGGGGTTCTCCTACGAGCAGTACTTC.

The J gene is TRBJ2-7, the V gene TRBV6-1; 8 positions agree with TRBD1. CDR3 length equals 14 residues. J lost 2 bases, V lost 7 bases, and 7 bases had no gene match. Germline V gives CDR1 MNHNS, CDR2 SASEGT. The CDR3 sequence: CASISGGMAYEQYF. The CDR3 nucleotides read TGTGCCAGCATCTCAGGGGGCATGGCCTACGAGCAGTACTTC.

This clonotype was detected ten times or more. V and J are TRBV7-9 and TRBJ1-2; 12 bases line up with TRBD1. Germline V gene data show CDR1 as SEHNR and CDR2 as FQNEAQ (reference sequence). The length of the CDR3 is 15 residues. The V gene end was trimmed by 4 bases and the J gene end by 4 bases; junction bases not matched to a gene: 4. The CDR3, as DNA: TGTGCCAGCAGCTACGGGACAGGGGGCGGCTATGGCTACACCTTC. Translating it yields CASSYGTGGGYGYTF.

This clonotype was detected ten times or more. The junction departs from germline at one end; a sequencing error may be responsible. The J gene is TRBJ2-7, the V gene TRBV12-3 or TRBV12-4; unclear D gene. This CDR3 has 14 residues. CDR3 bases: TGTGCCAGCAGTCCAAAATTAAACTACTACGAGCGGTACTTC. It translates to CASSPKLNYYERYF.

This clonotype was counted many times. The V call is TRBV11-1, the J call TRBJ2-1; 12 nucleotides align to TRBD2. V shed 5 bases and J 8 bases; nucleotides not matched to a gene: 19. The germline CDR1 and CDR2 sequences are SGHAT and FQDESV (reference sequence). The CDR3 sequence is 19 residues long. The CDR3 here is CASSQPNPMLAGGLDEQFF. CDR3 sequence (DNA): TGTGCCAGCAGCCAACCAAACCCTATGCTAGCGGGGGGGTTGGATGAGCAGTTCTTC.

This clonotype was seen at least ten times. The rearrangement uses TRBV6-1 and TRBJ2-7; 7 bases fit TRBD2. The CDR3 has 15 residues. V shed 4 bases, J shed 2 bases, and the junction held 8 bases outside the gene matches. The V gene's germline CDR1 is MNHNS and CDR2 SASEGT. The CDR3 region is CASSALEGRAYEQYF. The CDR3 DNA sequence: TGTGCCAGCAGTGCCTTGGAGGGGAGGGCCTACGAGCAGTACTTC.

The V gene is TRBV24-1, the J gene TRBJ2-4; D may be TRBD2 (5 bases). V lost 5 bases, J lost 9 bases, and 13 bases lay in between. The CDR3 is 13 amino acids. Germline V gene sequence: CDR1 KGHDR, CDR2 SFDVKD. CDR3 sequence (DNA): TGTGCCACCAGTGCGGTCGGGGTCGGCATTCAGTACTTC. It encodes CATSAVGVGIQYF.

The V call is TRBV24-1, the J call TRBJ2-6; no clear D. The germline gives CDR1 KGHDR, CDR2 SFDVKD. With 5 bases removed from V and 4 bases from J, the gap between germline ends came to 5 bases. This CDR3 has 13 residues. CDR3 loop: CATSVAGANVLTF. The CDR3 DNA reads TGTGCCACCAGTGTCGCCGGGGCCAACGTCCTGACTTTC.

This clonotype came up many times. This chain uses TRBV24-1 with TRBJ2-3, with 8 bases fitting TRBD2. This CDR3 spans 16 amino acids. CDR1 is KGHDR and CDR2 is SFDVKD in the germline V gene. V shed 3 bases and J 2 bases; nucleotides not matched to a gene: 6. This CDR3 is CATSDLGLAATDTQYF. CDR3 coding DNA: TGTGCCACCAGTGATCTTGGACTAGCAGCCACAGATACGCAGTATTTT.

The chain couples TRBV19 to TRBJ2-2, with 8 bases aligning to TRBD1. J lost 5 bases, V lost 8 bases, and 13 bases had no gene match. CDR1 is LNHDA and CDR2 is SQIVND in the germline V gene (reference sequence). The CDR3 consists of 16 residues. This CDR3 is CASLNQGAVGTGELFF. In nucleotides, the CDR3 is TGTGCCAGTTTAAACCAGGGGGCGGTGGGGACCGGGGAGCTGTTTTTT.

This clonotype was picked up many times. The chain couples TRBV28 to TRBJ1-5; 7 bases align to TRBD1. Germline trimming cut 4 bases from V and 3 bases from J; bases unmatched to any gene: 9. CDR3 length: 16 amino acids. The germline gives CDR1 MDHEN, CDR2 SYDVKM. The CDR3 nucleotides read TGTGCCAGCAGTTCTCAAACAGGGGCGAACAATCAGCCCCAGCATTTT. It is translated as CASSSQTGANNQPQHF.

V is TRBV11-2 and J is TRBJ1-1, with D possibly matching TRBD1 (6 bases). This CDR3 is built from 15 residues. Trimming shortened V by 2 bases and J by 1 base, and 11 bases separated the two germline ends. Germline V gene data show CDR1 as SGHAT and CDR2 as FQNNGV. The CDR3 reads CASSLTGRANTEAFF. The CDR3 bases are TGTGCCAGCAGCTTAACAGGGCGGGCGAACACTGAAGCTTTCTTT.

The CDR3 nucleotides read TGTGCCAGCAGAGCTATCAAGACTAGCGCTGGCACAGATACGCAGTATTTT. Its translation is CASRAIKTSAGTDTQYF. The V and J genes are TRBV7-9 and TRBJ2-3; 8 bases map to TRBD2. V lost 6 bases, J lost 1 base, and 12 bases stayed unmatched. The CDR3 has 17 residues. Germline loops: CDR1 SEHNR, CDR2 FQNEAQ (reference sequence).